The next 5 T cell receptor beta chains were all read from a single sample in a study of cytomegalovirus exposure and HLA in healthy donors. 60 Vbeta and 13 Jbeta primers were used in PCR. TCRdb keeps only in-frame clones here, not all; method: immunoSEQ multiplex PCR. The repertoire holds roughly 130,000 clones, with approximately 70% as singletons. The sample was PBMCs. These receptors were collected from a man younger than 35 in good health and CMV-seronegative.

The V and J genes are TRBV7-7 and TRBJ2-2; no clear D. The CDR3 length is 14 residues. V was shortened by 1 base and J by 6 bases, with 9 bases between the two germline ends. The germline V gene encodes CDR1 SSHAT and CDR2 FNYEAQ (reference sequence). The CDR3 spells CASSLVYGAGELFF. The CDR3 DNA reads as TGTGCCAGCAGCTTAGTTTACGGAGCCGGGGAGCTGTTTTTT.

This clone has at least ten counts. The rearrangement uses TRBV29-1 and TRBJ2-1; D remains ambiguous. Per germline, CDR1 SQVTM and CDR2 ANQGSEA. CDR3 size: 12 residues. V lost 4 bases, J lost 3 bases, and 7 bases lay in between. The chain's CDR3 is CSVVSYYNEQFF. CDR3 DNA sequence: TGCAGCGTTGTGAGCTACTACAATGAGCAGTTCTTC.

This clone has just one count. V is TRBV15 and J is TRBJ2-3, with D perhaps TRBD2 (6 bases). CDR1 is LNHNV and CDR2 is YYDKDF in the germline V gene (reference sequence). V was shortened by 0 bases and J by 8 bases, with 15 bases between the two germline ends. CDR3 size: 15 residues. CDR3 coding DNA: TGTGCCACCAGCAGAGATGGGAGCGGGCCAGTTACGCAGTATTTT. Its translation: CATSRDGSGPVTQYF.

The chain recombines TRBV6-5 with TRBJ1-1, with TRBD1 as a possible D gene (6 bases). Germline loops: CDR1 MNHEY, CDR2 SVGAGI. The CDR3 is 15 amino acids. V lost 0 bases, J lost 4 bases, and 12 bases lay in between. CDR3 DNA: TGTGCCAGCAGTTACTCGAGGGGGTTGGGCACTGAAGCTTTCTTT. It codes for CASSYSRGLGTEAFF.

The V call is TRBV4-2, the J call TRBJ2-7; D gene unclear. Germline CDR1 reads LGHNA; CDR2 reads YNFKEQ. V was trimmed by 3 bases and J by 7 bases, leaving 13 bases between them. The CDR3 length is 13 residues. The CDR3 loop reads CASSQLLRWEQYF. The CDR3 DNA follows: TGTGCCAGCAGCCAGCTACTACGTTGGGAGCAGTACTTC.